This T cell receptor beta chain originates from a study of control samples from healthy donors and cancer patients. Some clones are missing from TCRdb's copy, which holds only in-frame ones; the method was immunoSEQ multiplex PCR. The data show over 150,000 clones, 85% to 95% seen once. Trimming removed 4 bases at V and 1 base at J, with 7 bases between. Germline values: CDR1 MDHEN, CDR2 SYDVKM. The CDR3 is made up of 14 amino acids. J is TRBJ2-2 and V is TRBV28; D is unresolved. Sample: blood. The receptor comes from a man aged 35-49 years in good health. The chain's CDR3 is CASSYAENTGELFF. The CDR3 DNA reads as TGTGCCAGCAGTTATGCAGAGAACACCGGGGAGCTGTTTTTT. Full variable domain (rest looked up from reference TRBV28 and TRBJ2-2): DVKVTQSSRYLVKRTGEKVFLECVQDMDHENMFWYRQDPGLGLRLIYFSYDVKMKEKGDIPEGYSVSREKKERFSLILESASTNQTSMYLCASSYAENTGELFFGEGSRLTVL.